This T cell receptor (beta chain) derives from a study of Graves' ophthalmopathy and Graves' hyperthyroidism. Researchers took RNA transcripts and amplified TCR beta CDR3 regions from them. In the first round, RT-PCR was carried out with HTBI primers, and a multiplex PCR formed the second round. TCRdb used MiXCR to reprocess the multiplex PCR reads, holding one entry per CDR3 protein. Of approximately 380,000 distinct CDR3 sequences in the sample, approximately 21% are singletons; the top ten hold around 3.2%. As to this clonotype: Its antigen is as yet unknown.

V was shortened by 0 bases and J by 1 base, with 10 bases between the two germline ends. This CDR3 has 15 amino acids. Germline CDR1 and CDR2: SGHNT and YYREEE (reference sequence). Notes on the study in general: Blood samples also showed most expanded thyroid clonotypes exceeding 0.001 frequency. The model achieved 70.59% sensitivity and 72% to 75% specificity for ophthalmopathy progression. Sensitivity reached 87.88% and specificity roughly 82% for a 13-signature model separating ophthalmopathy from stable hyperthyroidism.

The sequence derives from a woman under 30 with stable Graves' hyperthyroidism. This sequence joins TRBV5-4 and TRBJ2-5; D is possibly TRBD2 (7 bases). Material: peripheral blood. CDR3 sequence (DNA): TGTGCCAGCAGCTTGGCCGGGGGGCTCCAAGAGACCCAGTACTTC. Translating it yields CASSLAGGLQETQYF.